The next 6 T cell receptor beta chains were all read from a single sample in a study of blood T cell repertoires in COVID-19. Only in-frame clones appear in the TCRdb table, and some are missing; sequencing was by immunoSEQ multiplex PCR. Here the sample spans roughly 120,000 clones, 90% being singletons. The sequenced sample was peripheral blood. These receptor sequences come from a man aged 60-69 years with COVID-19, enrolled during active disease.

Details on this clone: The junction differs from germline at one of its ends, possibly a read error. The chain has TRBV7-9 and TRBJ2-7, with D perhaps TRBD1 (6 bases). There are 13 residues in the CDR3. Germline lookup yields CDR1 SEHNR and CDR2 FQNEAQ (reference sequence). The CDR3 coding sequence is TGTGCCAGCAACTTAGGTCAGGGGCTCGGGCAGTACTTC. It is translated as CASNLGQGLGQYF.

J is TRBJ2-6 and V is TRBV19, with D unclear. V shed 3 bases and J shed 3 bases, with 21 bases lying between them. This CDR3 is 19 amino acids long. The germline V gene encodes CDR1 LNHDA and CDR2 SQIVND (reference sequence). The CDR3 spells CASSISTGLLESGANVLTF. CDR3 sequence (DNA): TGTGCCAGTAGTATCTCGACGGGTCTCCTTGAAAGTGGGGCCAACGTCCTGACTTTC.

The V and J genes are TRBV2 and TRBJ2-5, with 7 bases fitting TRBD1. V was pared by 3 bases and J by 5 bases, with 3 bases of the junction left unmatched. CDR3 length: 13 amino acids. From germline, CDR1 is SNHLY and CDR2 FYNNEI. CDR3 bases: TGTGCCAGCAGTGAGACAGGGCCGGAGACCCAGTACTTC. It translates to CASSETGPETQYF.

The chain combines TRBV7-8 with TRBJ2-5, with 13 bases that match TRBD2. Germline CDR1 and CDR2: SGHVS and FQNEAQ. This CDR3 has 16 amino acids. V was pared by 2 bases and J by 4 bases, with 4 bases of the junction left unmatched. DNA of the CDR3: TGTGCCAGCAGCTTAAGGACTAGCGGGAGTAGAGAGACCCAGTACTTC. Residues: CASSLRTSGSRETQYF.

The V gene is TRBV6-2 or TRBV6-3, the J gene TRBJ2-5, with 8 bases lining up with TRBD1. The CDR3 has 15 amino acids. V shed 4 bases, J shed 2 bases, and the junction held 6 bases outside the gene matches. Germline CDR1 MNHEY, CDR2 SVGEGT. The CDR3 DNA reads TGTGCCAGCAGTTCCGGGACAGGTGAACAAGAGACCCAGTACTTC. It yields the protein CASSSGTGEQETQYF.

The chain links TRBV4-3 to TRBJ1-2; TRBD1 is a possible D gene (5 bases). Trimming stripped 6 bases from V and 6 bases from J, with 20 bases between. Germline assignment: CDR1 LGHNA and CDR2 YSLEER. The CDR3 totals 15 residues. The CDR3 protein is CASRPEGTGKDGYTF. Here the CDR3 DNA reads TGCGCCAGCAGACCTGAAGGAACAGGTAAAGATGGCTACACCTTC.